This T cell receptor (beta chain) came from a study of identical twins. TCRdb redid the calling of the 5' RACE reads with MiXCR, one entry per CDR3 protein. The top ten hold approximately 0.98% of the sample, which has fewer than 500,000 distinct CDR3 sequences, approximately 14% seen once. This clonotype was observed at least ten times. This sample was also put to use in a study of yellow fever vaccine responses in identical twins.

Sequenced: CD4+ T cells sorted from blood. The clonotype originates from a woman aged 18-29 years in good health.

This CDR3 is CASTATGGASYEQYF. The CDR3 DNA follows: TGTGCCAGCACCGCAACAGGGGGCGCATCCTACGAGCAGTACTTC. The chain carries TRBV4-2 and TRBJ2-7; 9 nucleotides align to TRBD1. CDR3 length equals 15 residues. Germline V gene lookup returns CDR1 LGHNA and CDR2 YNFKEQ. Trimming cost V 7 bases and J 1 base; bases outside gene matches: 8.